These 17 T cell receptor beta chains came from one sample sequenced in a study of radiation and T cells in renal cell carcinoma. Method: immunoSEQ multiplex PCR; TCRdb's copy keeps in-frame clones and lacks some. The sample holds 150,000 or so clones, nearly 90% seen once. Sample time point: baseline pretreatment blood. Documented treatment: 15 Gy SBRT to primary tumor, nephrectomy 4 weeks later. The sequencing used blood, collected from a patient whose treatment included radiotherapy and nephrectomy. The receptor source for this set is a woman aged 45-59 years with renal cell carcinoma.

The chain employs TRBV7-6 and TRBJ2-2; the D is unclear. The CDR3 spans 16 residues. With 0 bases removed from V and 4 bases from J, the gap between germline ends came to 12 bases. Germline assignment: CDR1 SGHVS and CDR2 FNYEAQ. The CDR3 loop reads CASSLAGGYITGELFF. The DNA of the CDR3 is TGTGCCAGCAGCTTAGCGGGTGGCTACATCACCGGGGAGCTGTTTTTT.

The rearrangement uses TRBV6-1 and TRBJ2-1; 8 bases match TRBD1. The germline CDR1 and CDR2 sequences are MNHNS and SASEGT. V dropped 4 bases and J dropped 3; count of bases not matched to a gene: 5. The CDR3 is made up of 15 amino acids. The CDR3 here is CASSVGQGYYNEQFF. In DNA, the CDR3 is TGTGCCAGCAGTGTAGGACAGGGCTACTACAATGAGCAGTTCTTC.

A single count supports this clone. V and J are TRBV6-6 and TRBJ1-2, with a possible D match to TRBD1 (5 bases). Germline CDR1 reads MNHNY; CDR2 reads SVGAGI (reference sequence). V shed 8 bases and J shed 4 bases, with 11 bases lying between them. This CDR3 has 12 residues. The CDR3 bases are TGTGCCAGCGAACAGGATCTCTATGGCTACACCTTC. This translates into CASEQDLYGYTF.

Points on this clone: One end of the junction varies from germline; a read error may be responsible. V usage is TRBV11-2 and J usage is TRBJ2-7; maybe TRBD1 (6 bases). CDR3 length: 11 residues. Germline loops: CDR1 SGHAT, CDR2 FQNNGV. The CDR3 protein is CASSLGGHIDF. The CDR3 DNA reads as TGTGCCAGCAGCTTAGGGGGACATATCGACTTC.

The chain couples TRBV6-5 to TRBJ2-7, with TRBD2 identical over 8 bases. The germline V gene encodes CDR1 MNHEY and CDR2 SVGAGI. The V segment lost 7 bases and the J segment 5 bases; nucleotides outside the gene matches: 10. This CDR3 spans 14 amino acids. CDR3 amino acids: CASTRGGLRHEQYF. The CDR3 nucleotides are TGTGCCAGCACTCGGGGGGGCCTCCGACACGAGCAGTACTTC.

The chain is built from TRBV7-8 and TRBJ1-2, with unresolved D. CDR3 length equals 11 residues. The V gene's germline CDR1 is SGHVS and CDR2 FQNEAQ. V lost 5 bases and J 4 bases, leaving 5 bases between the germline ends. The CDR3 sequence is CASSPLYGYTF. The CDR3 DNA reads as TGTGCCAGCAGCCCCCTCTATGGCTACACCTTC.

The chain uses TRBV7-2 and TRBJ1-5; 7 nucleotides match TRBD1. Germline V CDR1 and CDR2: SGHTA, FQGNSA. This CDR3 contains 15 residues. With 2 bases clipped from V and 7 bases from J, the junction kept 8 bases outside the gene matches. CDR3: CASSLQRGLEQPQHF. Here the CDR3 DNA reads TGTGCCAGCAGCTTACAGAGGGGGCTGGAGCAGCCCCAGCATTTT.

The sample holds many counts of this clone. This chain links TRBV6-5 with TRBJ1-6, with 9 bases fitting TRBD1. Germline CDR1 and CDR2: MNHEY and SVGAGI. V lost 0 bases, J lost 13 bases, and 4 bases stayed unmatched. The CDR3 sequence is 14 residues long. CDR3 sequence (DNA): TGTGCCAGCAGTTACTCGGGACAGGGTAGTCCCCTCCACTTT. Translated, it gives CASSYSGQGSPLHF.

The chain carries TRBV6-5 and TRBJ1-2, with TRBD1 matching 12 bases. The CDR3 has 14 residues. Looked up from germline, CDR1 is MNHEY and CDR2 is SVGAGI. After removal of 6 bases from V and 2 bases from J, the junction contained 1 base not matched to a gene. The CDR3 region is CASRGTGGNYGYTF. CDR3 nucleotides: TGTGCCAGCAGGGGGACAGGGGGCAACTATGGCTACACCTTC.

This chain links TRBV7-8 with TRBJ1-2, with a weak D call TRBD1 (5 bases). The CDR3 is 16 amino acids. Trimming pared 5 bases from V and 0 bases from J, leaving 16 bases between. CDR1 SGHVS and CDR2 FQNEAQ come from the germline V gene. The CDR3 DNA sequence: TGTGCCAGCAGCCCTAGACGGGACGCTCCTAACTATGGCTACACCTTC. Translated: CASSPRRDAPNYGYTF.

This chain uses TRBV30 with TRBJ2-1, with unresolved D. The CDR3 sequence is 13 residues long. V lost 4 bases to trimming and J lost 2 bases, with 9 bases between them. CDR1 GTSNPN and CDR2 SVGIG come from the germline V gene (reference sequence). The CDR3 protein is CAWTLGPYNEQFF. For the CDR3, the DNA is TGTGCCTGGACATTAGGGCCCTACAATGAGCAGTTCTTC.

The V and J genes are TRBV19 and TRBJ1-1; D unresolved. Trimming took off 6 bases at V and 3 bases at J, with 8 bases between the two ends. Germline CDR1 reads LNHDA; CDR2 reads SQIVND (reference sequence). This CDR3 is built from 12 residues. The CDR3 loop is CASRGYYTEAFF. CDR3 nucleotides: TGTGCCAGTAGAGGGTACTACACTGAAGCTTTCTTT.

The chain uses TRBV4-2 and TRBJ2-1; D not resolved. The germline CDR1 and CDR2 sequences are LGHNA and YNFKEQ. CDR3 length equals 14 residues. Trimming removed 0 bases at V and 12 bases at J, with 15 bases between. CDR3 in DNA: TGTGCCAGCAGCCAAGACCAGGATAGTAGGGCGCAGTTCTTC. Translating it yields CASSQDQDSRAQFF.

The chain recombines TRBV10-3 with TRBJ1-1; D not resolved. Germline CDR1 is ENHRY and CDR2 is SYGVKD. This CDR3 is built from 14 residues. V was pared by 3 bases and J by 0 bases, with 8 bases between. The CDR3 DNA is TGTGCCATCAGTGATAAGGGTATGAACACTGAAGCTTTCTTT. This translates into CAISDKGMNTEAFF.

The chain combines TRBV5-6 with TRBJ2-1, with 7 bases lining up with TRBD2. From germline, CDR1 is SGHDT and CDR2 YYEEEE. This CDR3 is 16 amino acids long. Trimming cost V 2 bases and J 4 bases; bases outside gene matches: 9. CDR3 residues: CASSFRPRGTYNEQFF. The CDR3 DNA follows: TGTGCCAGCAGCTTTCGGCCGCGGGGGACTTACAATGAGCAGTTCTTC.

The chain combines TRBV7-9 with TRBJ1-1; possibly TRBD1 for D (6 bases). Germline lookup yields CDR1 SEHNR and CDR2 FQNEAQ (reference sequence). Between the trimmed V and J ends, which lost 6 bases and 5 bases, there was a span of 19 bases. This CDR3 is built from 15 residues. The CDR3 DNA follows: TGTGCCAGCAGGCCACAGGGTATCGGTAGGACTGAAGCTTTCTTT. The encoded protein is CASRPQGIGRTEAFF.

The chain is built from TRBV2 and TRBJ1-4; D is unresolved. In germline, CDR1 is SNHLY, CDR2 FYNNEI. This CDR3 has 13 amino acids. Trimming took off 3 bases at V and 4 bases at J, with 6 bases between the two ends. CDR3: CASSDDLNEKLFF. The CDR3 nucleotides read TGTGCCAGCAGTGATGACCTTAATGAAAAACTGTTTTTT. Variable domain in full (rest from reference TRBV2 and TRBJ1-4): EPEVTQTPSHQVTQMGQEVILRCVPISNHLYFYWYRQILGQKVEFLVSFYNNEISEKSEIFDDQFSVERPDGSNFTLKIRSTKLEDSAMYFCASSDDLNEKLFFGSGTQLSVL.